What follows describes a single T cell receptor beta chain. Its antigen remains unidentified. Profiled with immunoSEQ multiplex PCR; TCRdb holds only in-frame clones, not every one. The sample lists 15,000 to 20,000 clones, 75% to 90% seen once, with 62% in the top ten. This sample is part of a study of OX40 agonist ivuxolimab in advanced cancers. Overall study: Enrolled patients in dose escalation had cancers that were hepatocellular carcinoma, melanoma, renal cell or head and neck cancer. Males comprised 82.7% of the group, whose mean age was around 62 years (range 23 to 79). Study-wide points: It was also the case that some nonresponders had low normalized T-cell clonal expansion. In the expanded peripheral T cells, antigen specificity was never determined.

Germline V gene lookup returns CDR1 SNHLY and CDR2 FYNNEI. The CDR3 is made up of 14 amino acids. The chain is built from TRBV2 and TRBJ2-1; D assignment may be TRBD1 or TRBD2 (7 bases each). This TCR derives from an adult with an advanced solid tumor such as melanoma, head and neck, liver or kidney cancer. The input for sequencing was CD4+ or CD8+ T cells sorted from blood, taken in a trial of the OX40 agonist ivuxolimab. CDR3 sequence reads: CADAGEGAVNEQFF. In nucleotides, the CDR3 is TGTGCGGACGCTGGGGAGGGGGCGGTCAATGAGCAGTTCTTC.